Listed below are T cell receptor beta chains from one sample, sequenced in a study of sequential checkpoint blockade in melanoma. Using immunoSEQ multiplex PCR, the repertoire was profiled, and TCRdb retains in-frame clones only, with some absent. This table has approximately 12,000 clones, about 86% appearing once. The material was CD8+ T cells sorted from blood (inferred from file names), obtained from a patient given nivolumab and ipilimumab in sequence. These receptors originate from a human donor with melanoma. Each CDR3 is given with its conserved first and last residue. A D gene is named only where the DNA matches it firmly. Clone size, where shown, is once, few, many, or a class for clones that have expanded.

TRBD2	TRBJ2-7	TRBV7-9	NA	15	CASSLVVSGGHEQYF	TGTGCCAGCAGCTTGGTTGTTAGCGGGGGTCACGAGCAGTACTTC
NA	TRBJ2-7	TRBV4-3	NA	14	CASSQDATSYEQYF	TGCGCCAGCAGCCAAGATGCGACTAGCTACGAGCAGTACTTC
NA	TRBJ2-3	TRBV23-1	NA	16	CASSTVGSGGTDTQYF	TGCGCCAGCAGCACAGTGGGATCAGGGGGCACAGATACGCAGTATTTT
NA	TRBJ2-7	TRBV6-5	NA	12	CASSYIYYEQYF	TGTGCCAGCAGTTACATTTACTACGAGCAGTACTTC
TRBD1	TRBJ1-2	TRBV28	NA	15	CASSHPRRGPYGYTF	TGTGCCAGCAGTCACCCGAGGAGGGGGCCCTATGGCTACACCTTC
TRBD1	TRBJ2-7	TRBV7-9	NA	14	CASSADRGGDEQYF	TGTGCCAGCAGCGCCGACAGGGGTGGAGACGAGCAGTACTTC
TRBD1	TRBJ2-7	TRBV13	NA	14	CASSLETDRYEQYF	TGTGCCAGCAGCCTCGAAACGGACAGGTACGAGCAGTACTTC
TRBD2	TRBJ2-5	TRBV5-1	NA	16	CASSLATGGPQETQYF	TGCGCCAGCAGCTTGGCCACGGGGGGGCCCCAAGAGACCCAGTACTTC
NA	TRBJ2-3	TRBV27	NA	17	CASTTLGGTGLRDTQYF	TGTGCCAGCACCACGTTGGGGGGGACAGGTTTGAGAGATACGCAGTATTTT
TRBD2	TRBJ2-1	TRBV9	few	15	CASSAQSGGYNEQFF	TGTGCCAGCAGCGCTCAGAGCGGGGGTTACAATGAGCAGTTCTTC
TRBD1	TRBJ2-1	TRBV9	NA	15	CASTGQGNSYNEQFF	TGTGCCAGCACCGGACAGGGGAACTCCTACAATGAGCAGTTCTTC
TRBD1	TRBJ2-3	TRBV9	once	15	CASSPRPGTADTQYF	TGTGCCAGCAGCCCCCGCCCCGGGACAGCAGATACGCAGTATTTT
NA	TRBJ2-5	TRBV4-1	NA	17	CASSQDGISGRQETQNF	TGCGCCAGCAGCCAAGATGGGATTAGCGGTAGACAAGAGACCCAGAACTTC
TRBD1	TRBJ2-5	TRBV28	few	14	CAVQRGGYQETQYF	TGTGCCGTGCAGAGAGGGGGCTACCAAGAGACCCAGTACTTC
TRBD1	TRBJ2-5	TRBV5-1	NA	16	CASSLYTGTGEETQYF	TGCGCCAGCAGTCTGTACACCGGGACAGGGGAAGAGACCCAGTACTTC